The rows below give T cell receptor beta chains drawn from one sample of a study of tumor-infiltrating lymphocytes in primary liver carcinoma. A single record per CDR3 protein comes from TCRdb applying MiXCR to the multiplex PCR reads. This sample yields approximately 23,000 distinct CDR3 sequences, of which more than 70% are seen a single time; 35% to 40% belongs to the top ten. Specimen: liver tumor tissue from sampling region 2. All receptors derive from a woman in her 30s with primary liver carcinoma and hepatitis B virus infection. The CDR3 runs from the conserved cysteine through the conserved F or W. A D gene is named only where the DNA matches it firmly. Expanded clones get a size class; other rows say once, few or many, or leave the size out.

d_gene,j_gene,abundance,v_gene,CDR3nt,CDR3aa
NA,TRBJ2-7,NA,TRBV28,TGTGCCAGCGTTGGGCATACCTACGAGCAGTACTTC,CASVGHTYEQYF
TRBD2,TRBJ2-3,NA,TRBV11-2,TGTGCCAGCAGCTCAGGAAGCGGGATGGCAGATATACAGTATTTT,CASSSGSGMADIQYF
NA,TRBJ2-2,NA,TRBV11-2,TGTGCCAACAGCTCACCCCGATCAGGAGGCCCGAACACCGGGGAGCTGTTTTTT,CANSSPRSGGPNTGELFF
TRBD1,TRBJ2-7,many,TRBV5-1,TGCGCCAGCAGCTTGGGACACCGGGACAGTTCCTACGAGCAGTACTTC,CASSLGHRDSSYEQYF
NA,TRBJ2-2,many,TRBV20-1,TGCAGTGCTTCCCTTGGGAACACCGGGGAGCTGTTTTTT,CSASLGNTGELFF
NA,TRBJ2-3,NA,TRBV5-1,TGCGCGAGCAGCCCAGGGGCAGGGATCAATTCAGATACGCAGTATTTT,CASSPGAGINSDTQYF
NA,TRBJ2-6,NA,TRBV6-5,TGTGCCAGCAGTTGCTCCCCGGGAGCTGGGGCCAATATCCTGACTTTC,CASSCSPGAGANILTF
NA,TRBJ2-3,NA,TRBV5-6,TGTGCCAGCAGCTTGAGGGTAGATACGCGGTATTTT,CASSLRVDTRYF
TRBD1,TRBJ2-1,once,TRBV6-1,TGTGCCGGCAGTGGACAGGACGGGTCCTACAATGGGAAGTTCTTC,CAGSGQDGSYNGKFF
NA,TRBJ1-5,NA,TRBV28,TGTACCAGCAGAACCGGGGCGGGAGGGCCGACAGATACGCAGCATTTT,CTSRTGAGGPTDTQHF
TRBD2,TRBJ2-5,NA,TRBV6-1,TGTGCCAGCAATGAAGCTCTGCCGGGACTAGCGGGAATTGTTGAGATCCAGTACTTC,CASNEALPGLAGIVEIQYF
TRBD2,TRBJ2-1,NA,TRBV10-3,TGTACCATCAGTGAGTCGGCGGGAGCCTACAATGAGCAGTTCTTC,CTISESAGAYNEQFF
TRBD1,TRBJ1-1,few,TRBV5-6,TGTGCCAGCACCCTCGGGACAGGGAAAGGATGCACTGAAGCTTTCTTC,CASTLGTGKGCTEAFF
NA,TRBJ2-5,once,TRBV10-3,TGTGCCATCAGTGAGTCGGCTACCATACAAGACTCCCAGTACTTC,CAISESATIQDSQYF
NA,TRBJ1-2,NA,TRBV28,TGTGCCACCACCTTTCTGGGGGCCTGGGGTGGCTGCACCTTC,CATTFLGAWGGCTF
NA,TRBJ1-1,NA,TRBV28,TGTGTCAGCAGTATAAGGGTTGAAGCTTTCTTC,CVSSIRVEAFF
NA,TRBJ2-3,NA,TRBV6-6,TGTGCCAGGAGTTACCAGACCGGACCTCGACGCACAAATACGGAGTATTTT,CARSYQTGPRRTNTEYF
NA,TRBJ2-3,few,TRBV4-3,TGCGCCAGCAGCCTAGATGCAGGGACACCTATACTCACAGATACACAATATTTT,CASSLDAGTPILTDTQYF
NA,TRBJ2-3,NA,TRBV29-1,TGCAGCGTGGAACGGGGAGCCACAGATACGAAGTATTTT,CSVERGATDTKYF
TRBD2,TRBJ2-1,NA,TRBV12-3/TRBV12-4,TGTGGCAACAGCCTCTCCGGGACTAGCGGACTTGAGCAGTTCTTC,CGNSLSGTSGLEQFF
NA,TRBJ2-3,NA,TRBV11-2,TGTGCCAGCAACTTAACTTTTAGCACAGATACGCAGTATTTT,CASNLTFSTDTQYF
TRBD2,TRBJ2-7,NA,TRBV19,TGTGCCAGTAGTATTCATACTAGCGTTGCCTACGAGCAGTACTTC,CASSIHTSVAYEQYF
TRBD2,TRBJ2-7,NA,TRBV4-3,TGCGCCAGCAGGCAAGCTCTGACGGGGGGTCTCATTAGCTACGAGCAGTACTTC,CASRQALTGGLISYEQYF
TRBD2,TRBJ2-1,NA,TRBV29-1,TGCAGTGTTGGAGGGGAACGACTAGCGTCCCTCTCCTGGGACGAGCAGTTCTTC,CSVGGERLASLSWDEQFF
NA,TRBJ2-3,NA,TRBV12-3/TRBV12-4,TGTACCAGCGGTTTTCCCCCTCATAGCACAGATACGCGGTATTTT,CTSGFPPHSTDTRYF
NA,TRBJ1-5,NA,TRBV6-2/TRBV6-3,TGTGCTAGCAGTTACTCGGGCGATCAGCCCAAGCATTTT,CASSYSGDQPKHF
NA,TRBJ2-7,NA,TRBV30,TGTGCCTCAAGTGGCAGGGCCCACACCTACGAGCAGTACTTC,CASSGRAHTYEQYF
NA,TRBJ2-7,NA,TRBV4-3,TGCGCCAGCAGCCAAGCTGTGACGGGGGGCCAGATTAGCTACGAACAGTACTTC,CASSQAVTGGQISYEQYF
NA,TRBJ2-3,NA,TRBV6-6,TGTGCCAACAGTTACCAGACCGGACTTCGAGGCACAGATACGCAGTATTTT,CANSYQTGLRGTDTQYF
NA,TRBJ2-2,few,TRBV20-1,TGCAGTGCTCCCGAAGGGGGGGGAGGGTCGCCCGGGGAGCTGTTTTTT,CSAPEGGGGSPGELFF
NA,TRBJ2-1,NA,TRBV10-3,TGTGCCATCTGTCCCACGGCGACCCGGGATGAGCAGATTTTC,CAICPTATRDEQIF
NA,TRBJ2-5,once,TRBV12-3/TRBV12-4,TGTGCCAGTAGCACATACCCCGGGAGCGAAGTGACCCAGCACTTC,CASSTYPGSEVTQHF
NA,TRBJ2-5,NA,TRBV12-3/TRBV12-4,TGTGCCAACAGTTTTCGTATAGGGGGAACGCAAGAGACCCAGTACTTC,CANSFRIGGTQETQYF
NA,TRBJ1-2,NA,TRBV11-2,TGTGTCAGCAGCTTAAATGGGATGGCAGGGAGAGGTTACACCTTC,CVSSLNGMAGRGYTF
NA,TRBJ2-7,NA,TRBV28,TGTGCCAGCAGCCTCCCATTGGACGGATGGTTCTCCTACGACCAGTACTTC,CASSLPLDGWFSYDQYF
NA,TRBJ2-1,NA,TRBV28,TGTGCCAGTAGTCCACCGTTGGGGACCAGCTCCTACAATGGGCAGTTCTTC,CASSPPLGTSSYNGQFF
NA,TRBJ2-5,NA,TRBV12-3/TRBV12-4,TGTGCCAGCAACTCAACAGCGAGGGGAGAGATCCTGTACTTC,CASNSTARGEILYF
NA,TRBJ1-3,NA,TRBV6-1,TGTGGAGGCAGTGGGGCTGTCTCTGGAAACACCATATATTTT,CGGSGAVSGNTIYF
NA,TRBJ2-2,NA,TRBV5-6,TGTGTCCGCAGCTTGACACCCAGAGTCACCGGGGAGATGTTTTTT,CVRSLTPRVTGEMFF
TRBD2,TRBJ2-7,NA,TRBV20-1,TGCAGTGCAGGGGGGGATAGCGGGAGCCGAGAGCAGTACTTC,CSAGGDSGSREQYF
NA,TRBJ2-3,once,TRBV5-4,TGTGCCAGCAGCGTATACGGACACCCTCCATCAACAGATACGCAGTATTTT,CASSVYGHPPSTDTQYF
NA,TRBJ1-3,many,TRBV5-4,TGTGCCAGCAGCTTGACGGGAAACACCATATATTTT,CASSLTGNTIYF
TRBD1,TRBJ1-6,many,TRBV6-6,TGTGCCAGCAGTTACACAGGGGTGGATTCACCCCCCCACTTT,CASSYTGVDSPPHF
TRBD1,TRBJ2-2,NA,TRBV6-5,TGTGTCAGCACTCCGCGGACAGGCTTCACCAGGGAGCTGTTTTTT,CVSTPRTGFTRELFF
NA,TRBJ2-7,few,TRBV6-6,TGTGCTAGCAGGCCCGGAGGGACCTATGAGCGGTACTTC,CASRPGGTYERYF